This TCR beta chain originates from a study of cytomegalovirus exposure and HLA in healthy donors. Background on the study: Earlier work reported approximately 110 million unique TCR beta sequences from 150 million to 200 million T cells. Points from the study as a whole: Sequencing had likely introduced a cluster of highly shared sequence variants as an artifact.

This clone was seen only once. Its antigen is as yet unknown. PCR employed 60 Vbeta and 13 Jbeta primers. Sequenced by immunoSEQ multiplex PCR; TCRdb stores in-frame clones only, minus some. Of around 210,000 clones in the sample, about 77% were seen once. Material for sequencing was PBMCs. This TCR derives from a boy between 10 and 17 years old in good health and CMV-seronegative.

CDR3 region: CASSGLTGANVLTF. In DNA, the CDR3 is TGTGCCAGCAGCGGGCTCACGGGGGCCAACGTCCTGACTTTC. The rearrangement links TRBV9 to TRBJ2-6; D call uncertain. Trimming removed 3 bases from V and 4 bases from J, with 8 bases in between. Per the germline V gene, CDR1 is SGDLS and CDR2 is YYNGEE. The CDR3 totals 14 residues.